This is a list of T cell receptor beta chains from one sample in a study of CD8+ T cells in alopecia areata. TCRdb's table, derived via immunoSEQ multiplex PCR, lists solely in-frame clones and lacks some. The table lists some 150,000 clones, about 59% of them singletons. Sequenced material: CD8+ T cells sorted from blood, taken at week 4, from a patient treated with tofacitinib. These receptor sequences come from a human donor with alopecia areata. Both conserved end residues are part of each CDR3. Each record gives: CDR3 DNA, CDR3 protein, V gene, clone size, J gene, D gene. A D gene is named only where the DNA matches it firmly. Not all rows give a size; the values are once, few, many and, for expanded clones, a class.

TGTGCCAGCAGTCCCATAGGACAGGAGGTATACGAGCAGTACTTC,CASSPIGQEVYEQYF,TRBV27,-,TRBJ2-7,TRBD1
TGTGCCAGCAGCTCCCGGACAGGCCCCTCCAATGAGCAGTTCTTC,CASSSRTGPSNEQFF,TRBV9,many,TRBJ2-1,TRBD1
TGTGCCAGCAGTTACTCTCACCAGCGGGGGGTCGAGCAGTTCTTC,CASSYSHQRGVEQFF,TRBV6-5,many,TRBJ2-1,TRBD2
TGTGCCTGGAGATCCAGAAACCCCACCTTATTACCGGGACCGCACAACTATGGCTACACCTTC,CAWRSRNPTLLPGPHNYGYTF,TRBV30,-,TRBJ1-2,-
TGTGCCAGCAGCCAATATGGGATAGAAAAACTGTTTTTT,CASSQYGIEKLFF,TRBV14,-,TRBJ1-4,-
TGTGCCACCAGCGAGCGGGACGAGGGTAATCAGCCCCAGCATTTT,CATSERDEGNQPQHF,TRBV15,-,TRBJ1-5,-
TGCGCCAGCAGCTTGTCCCCCGCGGGAGCGGGGCAGCCCCAGCATTTT,CASSLSPAGAGQPQHF,TRBV5-1,-,TRBJ1-5,-
TGTGCCAGCAGCTTAGTAGGAACAGGGGGCCTGGAGACCCAGTACTTC,CASSLVGTGGLETQYF,TRBV7-8,-,TRBJ2-5,TRBD1
TGCAGCGTTGTTGGGGCCGAAGACACCGGGGAGCTGTTTTTT,CSVVGAEDTGELFF,TRBV29-1,-,TRBJ2-2,-
TGTGCCTGGAGCGGACATAATAGCAATCAGCCCCAGCATTTT,CAWSGHNSNQPQHF,TRBV30,-,TRBJ1-5,-
TGCAGCGTTTGGACAGGGACCAACACTGAAGCTTTCTTT,CSVWTGTNTEAFF,TRBV29-1,-,TRBJ1-1,TRBD1
TGTGCCACCAGCAAAATCAGGGGAATTTTATACGAGCAGTACTTC,CATSKIRGILYEQYF,TRBV15,once,TRBJ2-7,-
TGTGCCAGCAGCTTACTCCGGGAGGGCTGGAACACTGAAGCTTTCTTT,CASSLLREGWNTEAFF,TRBV13,-,TRBJ1-1,-
TGTGCCAGCAGCCAAGGGCCACAGGGGGAGGATTCACCCCTCCACTTT,CASSQGPQGEDSPLHF,TRBV4-2,few,TRBJ1-6,TRBD1
TGTGCCAGCAGCTCCGACAGGGGCTCCTACGAGCAGTACTTC,CASSSDRGSYEQYF,TRBV7-9,-,TRBJ2-7,TRBD1
TGTGCCAGCAGCCCCGGACTAGCGGAAACCCCCTACGAGCAGTACTTC,CASSPGLAETPYEQYF,TRBV7-2,few,TRBJ2-7,TRBD2
TGTGCCAGCAGTGAAGATGCTGAGGGGATACTAGCCAAAAACATTCAGTACTTC,CASSEDAEGILAKNIQYF,TRBV2,-,TRBJ2-4,-
TGCAGCGTTAGGAGGACGGACTCCTACGAGCAGTACTTC,CSVRRTDSYEQYF,TRBV29-1,-,TRBJ2-7,-
TGTGCCAGCAGGTTGGGCCGATGGGGGGGACCCAGAGAGACCCAGTACTTC,CASRLGRWGGPRETQYF,TRBV7-9,-,TRBJ2-5,TRBD2
TGCGCCAGCAGACACCGGGACAGAGATTCACCCCTCCACTTT,CASRHRDRDSPLHF,TRBV4-1,-,TRBJ1-6,TRBD1
TGCGCCAGCAGCCGCCTAGGGGGGCCACCGAACACCGGGGAGCTGTTTTTT,CASSRLGGPPNTGELFF,TRBV4-3,-,TRBJ2-2,-
TGTGCCAGCAGCGTGGCAGGCTCCTACGAGCAGTACTTC,CASSVAGSYEQYF,TRBV9,-,TRBJ2-7,-
TGCAGCGTTCCTGCGCCCGGGGACTATGGCTACACCTTC,CSVPAPGDYGYTF,TRBV29-1,few,TRBJ1-2,-
TGTGCCAGCAGACCAGGGGGCCCGAGTCAGCCCCAGCATTTT,CASRPGGPSQPQHF,TRBV6-5,few,TRBJ1-5,TRBD1
TGTGCCTTCCGGGACCAAAACACAGATACGCAGTATTTT,CAFRDQNTDTQYF,TRBV10-3,-,TRBJ2-3,-
TGTGCCAGCTCACCAGATAGCACCGCCCTTAAGGGCTACACCTTC,CASSPDSTALKGYTF,TRBV18,-,TRBJ1-2,-
TGTGCCAGCAGCGTAGACACAGGGGGTTTGGGGAATGAGCAGTTCTTC,CASSVDTGGLGNEQFF,TRBV9,few,TRBJ2-1,TRBD1
TGTGCCAGCAGCGTTCGGACCGGGACAGTTTACGAGCAGTACTTC,CASSVRTGTVYEQYF,TRBV9,few,TRBJ2-7,TRBD1
TGTGCCAGCAGTTTATACCCGGGACAGGGAAATGGCTACACCTTC,CASSLYPGQGNGYTF,TRBV27,-,TRBJ1-2,TRBD1
TGTGCCAGCAGCTTGGGGCTAGCGGGGACCACTAGCACAGATACGCAGTATTTT,CASSLGLAGTTSTDTQYF,TRBV13,-,TRBJ2-3,TRBD2
TGTGCCAGCAGCTTGCAGGGTACCTATTACGGCTACACCTTC,CASSLQGTYYGYTF,TRBV7-9,few,TRBJ1-2,-
TGTGCCAGCAGCGGAAGCGGGGGGTGGAGAGAGACCCAGTACTTC,CASSGSGGWRETQYF,TRBV7-9,few,TRBJ2-5,TRBD2
TGTGCCAGCAGTCCGGAGACAGGGGACCTACAAGAGACCCAGTACTTC,CASSPETGDLQETQYF,TRBV27,-,TRBJ2-5,TRBD1
TGTGCCACCAGCAGAGATCGACATAGCTACGAGCAGTACTTC,CATSRDRHSYEQYF,TRBV15,-,TRBJ2-7,-
TGTGCCAGCAGTTGGGCGGGGAACACTGAAGCTTTCTTT,CASSWAGNTEAFF,TRBV27,few,TRBJ1-1,-
TGTGCCAGCAGTTTGGGGGGGGACACCAACCCTTTCTTT,CASSLGGDTNPFF,TRBV6-5,once,TRBJ1-1,-
TGTGCCAGCAGCCCCGACGGGATAGATACGCAGTATTTT,CASSPDGIDTQYF,TRBV13,once,TRBJ2-3,-